The present TCR beta chain was sequenced within a study of blood T cells in healthy people across ages. This clonotype has just one count. Its specificity is unknown. Alongside a J-beta primer mix, a sample-barcoded 5' primer served in a second PCR lasting 7 to 11 cycles. Tagging of each cDNA molecule was performed by a template-switch adaptor with 12 random nucleotides. Each CDR3 protein gets one entry after TCRdb re-called the 5' RACE reads with MiXCR. The repertoire includes about 1.5 million distinct CDR3 sequences, roughly 43% of them detected once, and approximately 4.1% sits in the top ten. There are 15 residues in the CDR3. The germline CDR1 and CDR2 sequences are MNHEY and SMNVEV (reference sequence). With 7 bases removed from V and 2 bases from J, the gap between germline ends came to 18 bases. Whole-study findings and limits: Age advanced and TCR beta diversity per million T cells fell, roughly linearly. The study lacked donor CMV status, which possibly confounded expanded clonotype changes.

The chain has TRBV27 and TRBJ2-7, with D unresolved. Material for sequencing was blood. This receptor was identified in a woman younger than 35 in good health. The CDR3 loop is CASIYRLGFTYEQYF. CDR3 DNA sequence: TGTGCCAGCATATACCGGTTAGGCTTTACCTACGAGCAGTACTTC.